These 3 T cell receptor beta chains share one sample of origin, sequenced in a study of blood T cell repertoires in COVID-19 (dated by TCRdb to 2020 to 2022). Libraries were built with the immunoSEQ multiplex PCR assay. As stored in TCRdb, this immuneACCESS dataset retains in-frame rearrangements with V and J assigned. A fraction of the clones does not appear; measured against another copy, unresolved V genes explain less than half of the discrepancy, and the remainder lacks a known reason. A total of tens of thousands of clones appear in this sample, approximately 91% of them only once. 13% to 15% of the sample rests with the top ten. Sequencing input: peripheral blood. The origin of the receptors is a woman aged 55 to 70 with active COVID-19.

V and J are TRBV2 and TRBJ2-7; 9 bases match TRBD1. Trimming cost V 5 bases and J 3 bases; bases outside gene matches: 5. Germline V gives CDR1 SNHLY, CDR2 FYNNEI. The CDR3 is made up of 14 amino acids. CDR3 protein: CASSLGTGSYEQYF. CDR3 in DNA: TGTGCCAGCAGTCTCGGGACAGGGAGCTACGAGCAGTACTTC.

This chain joins TRBV5-6 and TRBJ2-2; D may be TRBD2 (5 bases). With 0 bases removed from V and 7 bases from J, the gap between germline ends came to 7 bases. The germline V gene encodes CDR1 SGHDT and CDR2 YYEEEE. CDR3 length equals 13 residues. The CDR3 DNA sequence: TGTGCCAGCAGCTTGGTCGGGGTCGGGGAGCTGTTTTTT. It specifies CASSLVGVGELFF.

This clone has a single count. This chain connects TRBV6-5 to TRBJ2-7; maybe TRBD2 (6 bases). V lost 6 bases, J lost 0 bases, and 15 bases lay in between. The CDR3 loop spans 15 amino acids. Germline CDR1 and CDR2: MNHEY and SVGAGI. DNA of the CDR3: TGTGCCAGCAGGGCCCCCGGGACTGTCTCCTACGAGCAGTACTTC. Its protein product is CASRAPGTVSYEQYF.